The rows below give T cell receptor beta chains drawn from one sample of a study of T-cell memory formation after mild COVID-19. TCRdb itself ran the 5' RACE reads through MiXCR, one entry per CDR3 protein. Among 250,000 to 300,000 distinct CDR3 sequences listed, under 20% were seen once. Material for sequencing was PBMCs or a T cell subset sorted from them (not recorded which). These receptors were obtained from a man between 18 and 35 years old who had mild COVID-19 (a few samples of this study predate the infection). Cell type and time point are not known. Each CDR3 is given with its conserved first and last residue. The order of the fields is D gene, J gene, clone size, V gene, CDR3 DNA, CDR3 protein. The D gene is left open where the match is weak. Only some rows state a clone size, as once, few, many or a class for expanded clones.

TRBD1	TRBJ1-2	few	TRBV4-1	TGCGCCAGCAGCCATGCGAGACAGGGTGCCTATGGCTACACCTTC	CASSHARQGAYGYTF
TRBD2	TRBJ2-5	.	TRBV27	TGTGCCAGCAGTTGGGGAGGCGCGGGGGGAGAGACCCAGTACTTC	CASSWGGAGGETQYF
TRBD1	TRBJ2-2	few	TRBV20-1	TGCAGTGCTAGACCTGACAGGGGGCTCCATCCGTTCGCGAACACCGGGGAGCTGTTTTTT	CSARPDRGLHPFANTGELFF
.	TRBJ1-1	few	TRBV29-1	TGCAGCGTTGAAGTGGGGGCCACTGAAGCTTTCTTT	CSVEVGATEAFF
.	TRBJ2-7	many	TRBV9	TGTGCCAGCAGCGTAGGAGGCAGGACCTACGAGCAGTACTTC	CASSVGGRTYEQYF
TRBD2	TRBJ2-1	few	TRBV7-2	TGTGCCAGCAGCCGGGGGGGACAACCATGGGGTGAGCAGTTCTTC	CASSRGGQPWGEQFF
.	TRBJ2-5	few	TRBV7-9	TGTGCCAGCACCGATCGGACAGGGAGGGTGACCCAGTACTTC	CASTDRTGRVTQYF
.	TRBJ1-1	.	TRBV6-2/TRBV6-3	TGTGCCAGCAGTTACGGTGGGCGACTTGAAGCTTTCTTT	CASSYGGRLEAFF
.	TRBJ2-3	few	TRBV28	TGTGCCAGCAGTCAGAACACCGGCGTCTCGGGGGATACGCAGTATTTT	CASSQNTGVSGDTQYF
.	TRBJ1-2	few	TRBV6-5	TGTGCCAGCAGTTACTCGACTGGGGGCCTCTCCTATGGCTACACCTTC	CASSYSTGGLSYGYTF
.	TRBJ1-6	.	TRBV7-9	TGTGCCAGCAGCTTAGTACAGAGCAATTCACCCCTCCACTTT	CASSLVQSNSPLHF
.	TRBJ2-1	.	TRBV20-1	TGCAGTGCTAGAGAATCAACGGCGGCCTCCTACAATGAGCAGTTCTTC	CSARESTAASYNEQFF
TRBD2	TRBJ2-1	.	TRBV12-3/TRBV12-4	TGTGCCAGCAGCTTAACGGGACTAGCGGGGTATGAGCAGTTCTTC	CASSLTGLAGYEQFF
.	TRBJ2-5	.	TRBV7-2	TGTGCCAGCAGCGCCCGAAAAGAGACCCAGTACTTC	CASSARKETQYF
.	TRBJ1-1	few	TRBV28	TGTCCCAGCAGTAACGCAGGGAAAGCTTTCTTT	CPSSNAGKAFF
.	TRBJ1-2	.	TRBV25-1	TGTGCCAGCACCGGCGGGAACTATGGCTACACCTTC	CASTGGNYGYTF
.	TRBJ1-6	.	TRBV4-2	TGTGCCAGCAGCCAAGCTGAGGTCTATAATTCACCCCTCCACTTT	CASSQAEVYNSPLHF
TRBD1	TRBJ1-6	few	TRBV7-9	TGTGCCAGCAGCTCCCCCTTAACCGGGACAGGGATAAGCAATTCACCCCTCCACTTT	CASSSPLTGTGISNSPLHF
.	TRBJ2-1	medium-sized	TRBV29-1	TGCAGCGTTGAGGACGCGGGGGCCGATGGTTCAGATGAGCAGTTCTTC	CSVEDAGADGSDEQFF
.	TRBJ1-1	.	TRBV19	TGTGCCAGTAATCCCTCGGGCGGAACTGAAGCTTTCTTT	CASNPSGGTEAFF
.	TRBJ2-1	.	TRBV19	TGTGCCAGTAGTATAGGTCGGGGGGCAACCTACAATGAGCAGTTCTTC	CASSIGRGATYNEQFF
.	TRBJ1-2	few	TRBV7-9	TGTGCCAGCAGCTCCATCTTAGGAGGGAACTATGGCTACACCTTC	CASSSILGGNYGYTF
.	TRBJ1-5	few	TRBV12-3/TRBV12-4	TGTGCCAGCAGCACGGGGGCCAATCAGCCCCAGCATTTT	CASSTGANQPQHF
.	TRBJ1-2	.	TRBV29-1	TGCAGCGTTGATGCGCGGGGCATGGGGGACTATGGCTACACCTTC	CSVDARGMGDYGYTF